The 25 T cell receptor beta chains listed next were all sequenced from one sample in a study of shared T cell receptors in the human thymus (dated by TCRdb to the early 2020s). Libraries were prepared through the immunoSEQ multiplex PCR assay. TCRdb limited this immuneACCESS table to in-frame rearrangements with V and J called. A share of clones is missing; checked studies link under half to unresolved V genes, and the rest is unexplained. Recorded for this sample are hundreds of thousands of clones; around 87% of them occurred a single time. 0.0095% to 0.011% of the sample is taken by the ten largest. The sample was also reused in another study, on human thymus T cells.

Material for sequencing was thymocytes. The receptors originated from a boy in the first two years of life with a congenital heart defect. Donor details come from another sample of the same person, matched by shared clones.

This clone was seen a few times. The gene calls are TRBV21-1 and TRBJ2-7; TRBD2 reflects the table's D call only, with no check against the DNA. TRBV21-1 is listed as a pseudogene. There are 11 residues in the CDR3. The CDR3 region has the DNA TGTGCCAGCGGCCCTTCGGGCGAGCAGTACTTC. This gives the protein CASGPSGEQYF.

The V gene is TRBV5-4, the J gene TRBJ2-3; TRBD2 matches 8 bases. The CDR3 consists of 14 residues. Germline assignment: CDR1 SGHNT and CDR2 YYREEE (reference sequence). Germline trimming cut 5 bases from V and 3 bases from J; bases unmatched to any gene: 5. For the CDR3, the DNA is TGTGCCAGCAGTCTGAAGCGGGAGACAGATACGCAGTATTTT. Protein product: CASSLKRETDTQYF.

The chain is built from TRBV18 and TRBJ2-5; D unclear. The CDR3 consists of 14 residues. Germline V gene lookup returns CDR1 KGHSH and CDR2 LQKENI. V lost 3 bases and J 1 base, leaving 9 bases between the germline ends. In DNA, the CDR3 is TGTGCCAGCTCACCTACAGCAAGCCAAGAGACCCAGTACTTC. Residues: CASSPTASQETQYF.

V is TRBV6-5 and J is TRBJ2-5; 7 bases agree with TRBD2. J gave up 5 bases and V 6 bases, and 6 bases lay outside the gene matches. Germline V gives CDR1 MNHEY, CDR2 SVGAGI. The CDR3 consists of 13 residues. The DNA of the CDR3 is TGTGCCAGCAGAGGGAGGGCCAGTGAGACCCAGTACTTC. Protein: CASRGRASETQYF.

The gene calls are TRBV5-8 and TRBJ2-7, with D unresolved. This CDR3 has 11 residues. V was cut by 4 bases and J by 4 bases, with 6 bases left in between. The germline gives CDR1 SGHTS, CDR2 YDEGEE. The CDR3 here is CASSLPYEQYF. The CDR3 bases are TGTGCCAGCAGCCTTCCTTACGAGCAGTACTTC. The entire variable domain, with the rest obtained from reference TRBV5-8 and TRBJ2-7, is as follows: EAGVTQSPTHLIKTRGQQATLRCSPISGHTSVYWYQQALGLGLQFLLWYDEGEERNRGNFPPRFSGRQFPNYSSELNVNALELEDSALYLCASSLPYEQYFGPGTRLTVT.

This chain joins TRBV7-8 and TRBJ2-7; no reliable D call. The V and J ends lost 5 bases and 0 bases respectively, with 2 bases between them. Per the germline V gene, CDR1 is SGHVS and CDR2 is FQNEAQ. The CDR3 sequence is 11 residues long. The CDR3 is CASSLSYEQYF. The CDR3 DNA reads as TGTGCCAGCAGCCTCTCCTACGAGCAGTACTTC.

This rearrangement joins TRBV2 to TRBJ2-5, with 9 positions matching TRBD2. The germline V gene encodes CDR1 SNHLY and CDR2 FYNNEI. The CDR3 is 14 amino acids. Unmatched junction bases numbered 6, after V lost 6 bases and J lost 4 bases. The CDR3, as DNA: TGTGCCAGCAGGGTGGCGGGAGGGCCAGAGACCCAGTACTTC. Its translation is CASRVAGGPETQYF.

This chain links TRBV6-5 with TRBJ2-2, with D perhaps matching TRBD2 (6 bases). Trimming stripped 2 bases from V and 9 bases from J, with 7 bases between. The CDR3 has 12 amino acids. Germline V gives CDR1 MNHEY, CDR2 SVGAGI. This CDR3 reads CASSYLARELFF. The CDR3 nucleotides read TGTGCCAGCAGTTACCTAGCGAGGGAGCTGTTTTTT.

The chain recombines TRBV9 with TRBJ1-3; perhaps TRBD1 as D (5 bases). Per germline, CDR1 SGDLS and CDR2 YYNGEE. The CDR3 is 16 amino acids. The V end was cut by 3 bases, the J end by 0 bases, with 13 bases between. The CDR3 protein is CASSGEKGISGNTIYF. CDR3 nucleotide sequence: TGTGCCAGCAGCGGAGAGAAGGGGATCTCTGGAAACACCATATATTTT.

This clone is a singleton in its sample. CDR3 sequence (DNA): TGTGCCAGCAGCTTGGGCGATAGCGGGACGCTCTCCTACAATGAGCAGTTCTTC. Protein product: CASSLGDSGTLSYNEQFF. This chain joins TRBV5-6 and TRBJ2-1; TRBD2 aligns across 8 bases. Trimming at V came to 0 bases and at J to 0 bases, leaving 8 bases not matched to a gene. Germline-derived CDR1 and CDR2 are SGHDT and YYEEEE. The CDR3 consists of 18 residues.

This chain links TRBV5-1 with TRBJ2-7, with D possibly being TRBD1 (6 bases). This CDR3 is 15 amino acids long. With 0 bases removed from V and 3 bases from J, the gap between germline ends came to 13 bases. Germline CDR1 is SGHRS and CDR2 is YFSETQ. The CDR3 reads CASSLADSHLYEQYF. CDR3 bases: TGCGCCAGCAGCTTGGCGGACAGCCACCTCTACGAGCAGTACTTC.

The V gene is TRBV11-2, the J gene TRBJ2-1, with D hard to call. V was shortened by 4 bases and J by 4 bases, with 11 bases between the two germline ends. This CDR3 contains 14 residues. Germline values: CDR1 SGHAT, CDR2 FQNNGV. The CDR3 is CASSSLVGYNEQFF. Written as DNA, the CDR3 is TGTGCCAGCAGCTCTTTGGTCGGTTACAATGAGCAGTTCTTC.

The V gene is TRBV2, the J gene TRBJ2-3; 9 bases fit TRBD1. This CDR3 region has 14 residues. V shed 1 base and J 7 bases; nucleotides not matched to a gene: 3. Germline V gives CDR1 SNHLY, CDR2 FYNNEI. The CDR3 sequence is CASSEGQGGHTQYF. The CDR3, as DNA: TGTGCCAGCAGTGAAGGACAGGGGGGACATACGCAGTATTTT.

This chain joins TRBV12-2 and TRBJ2-7; the DNA was not used to check the table's D call, TRBD2. TRBV12-2 is reported as a pseudogene. This CDR3 has 13 residues. Here the CDR3 DNA reads TGTGCAAGTCGCTTATCTTACTCCTACGAGCAGTACTTC. Protein product: CASRLSYSYEQYF.

This rearrangement joins TRBV6-6 to TRBJ2-7; 8 positions match TRBD2. The CDR3 loop spans 14 amino acids. V was clipped by 8 bases and J by 3 bases; unmatched bases: 9. Germline V gene sequence: CDR1 MNHNY, CDR2 SVGAGI (reference sequence). CDR3 nucleotides: TGTGCCAGCGGTCGGCGGGAGGCCCGCTACGAGCAGTACTTC. Its translation is CASGRREARYEQYF.

V is TRBV5-1 and J is TRBJ2-7; 8 bases are a match to TRBD1. This CDR3 has 13 residues. Trimming at V came to 4 bases and at J to 5 bases, leaving 5 bases not matched to a gene. Germline CDR1 SGHRS, CDR2 YFSETQ. CDR3 DNA sequence: TGCGCCAGCAGCGCCGGACAGGGCAACGAGCAGTACTTC. It codes for CASSAGQGNEQYF.

This chain joins TRBV7-2 and TRBJ2-5; 14 bases map to TRBD2. Germline CDR1 and CDR2: SGHTA and FQGNSA. The CDR3 has 19 residues. Trimming removed 4 bases from V and 2 bases from J; junction bases left unmatched: 12. CDR3: CASSSNGGLAGGRQETQYF. CDR3 nucleotide sequence: TGTGCCAGCAGCTCCAATGGCGGACTAGCGGGAGGAAGACAAGAGACCCAGTACTTC. The complete variable domain, with remaining parts taken from reference TRBV7-2 and TRBJ2-5, reads GAGVSQSPSNKVTEKGKDVELRCDPISGHTALYWYRQSLGQGLEFLIYFQGNSAPDKSGLPSDRFSAERTGGSVSTLTIQRTQQEDSAVYLCASSSNGGLAGGRQETQYFGPGTRLLVL.

This clone was recorded only once. In the same sample, other DNA sequences code for this CDR3. The CDR3 protein is CASSVGTSGKETQYF. CDR3 sequence (DNA): TGTGCCAGCAGCGTAGGTACTAGCGGGAAAGAGACCCAGTACTTC. This chain joins TRBV9 and TRBJ2-5; 10 bases are a match to TRBD2. This CDR3 region has 15 residues. Germline V gene sequence: CDR1 SGDLS, CDR2 YYNGEE. V dropped 0 bases and J dropped 3; count of bases not matched to a gene: 2. Filled out from reference TRBV9 and TRBJ2-5, the complete variable domain reads DSGVTQTPKHLITATGQRVTLRCSPRSGDLSVYWYQQSLDQGLQFLIQYYNGEERAKGNILERFSAQQFPDLHSELNLSSLELGDSALYFCASSVGTSGKETQYFGPGTRLLVL.

V and J are TRBV18 and TRBJ1-4; D is uncertain. Germline V CDR1 and CDR2: KGHSH, LQKENI. The V end lost 1 base, the J end lost 4 bases, and 13 bases lay between the germline ends. The CDR3 contains 16 residues. The CDR3 reads CASSPRRTGLNEKLFF. CDR3 DNA: TGTGCCAGCTCACCACGACGGACCGGACTTAATGAAAAACTGTTTTTT. The variable domain in full, with the rest retrieved from reference TRBV18 and TRBJ1-4, is NAGVMQNPRHLVRRRGQEARLRCSPMKGHSHVYWYRQLPEEGLKFMVYLQKENIIDESGMPKERFSAEFPKEGPSILRIQQVVRGDSAAYFCASSPRRTGLNEKLFFGSGTQLSVL.

Points on this clone: At one boundary the junction diverges from the germline segment, which might be a read error. This sequence joins TRBV11-3 and TRBJ2-3, with TRBD2 matching over 9 bases. The CDR3 is made up of 14 amino acids. Germline V gene lookup returns CDR1 SGHNT and CDR2 YENEEA. CDR3 in DNA: TGTGCCAGCAGCCCCGGGACTAGCATAGATACGCAGTATTTT. Translated: CASSPGTSIDTQYF.

CDR3 DNA sequence: TGTGCCAGCATTAGCACAATGGTCGGGGAGCTGTTTTTT. The encoded protein is CASISTMVGELFF. The chain is built from TRBV6-1 and TRBJ2-2; D is unresolved. The CDR3 length is 13 residues. Per germline, CDR1 MNHNS and CDR2 SASEGT. Trimming removed 7 bases from V and 7 bases from J, with 13 bases in between.

The chain combines TRBV7-2 with TRBJ2-5; the D gene is possibly TRBD2 (5 bases). The CDR3 runs 19 residues. Germline CDR1 is SGHTA and CDR2 is FQGNSA. The V end lost 1 base, the J end lost 5 bases, and 26 bases lay between the germline ends. In DNA, the CDR3 is TGTGCCAGCAGCTTAGGGGGATTTCGGGGAACCCCGCTCCGGGAGACCCAGTACTTC. As protein: CASSLGGFRGTPLRETQYF.

This clone showed up just once. The chain recombines TRBV7-9 with TRBJ2-7; D unclear. The ends were cut back, 7 bases at V and 1 base at J, with 11 bases in the middle. Germline V lookup: CDR1 SEHNR, CDR2 FQNEAQ (reference sequence). The CDR3 spans 13 residues. Here the CDR3 reads CASKNRHSYEQYF. The CDR3 DNA is TGTGCCAGCAAAAACCGACATTCCTACGAGCAGTACTTC.

J is TRBJ2-1 and V is TRBV4-1; D not resolved. The CDR3 runs 16 residues. V was cut by 0 bases and J by 1 base, with 10 bases left in between. CDR1 is MGHRA, CDR2 YSYEKL, per germline. The chain's CDR3 is CASSQEGNGSYNEQFF. The CDR3 nucleotides read TGCGCCAGCAGCCAAGAAGGAAACGGGTCCTACAATGAGCAGTTCTTC.

The J gene is TRBJ2-5, the V gene TRBV6-1, with 10 bases fitting TRBD2. The length of the CDR3 is 16 residues. V trimming: 4 bases; J trimming: 5 bases; junction bases outside the gene matches: 10. CDR1 and CDR2 from the germline V gene are MNHNS and SASEGT. CDR3 in DNA: TGTGCCAGCAGTGTCTTAGCGGGAGGACGGACGGAGACCCAGTACTTC. It specifies CASSVLAGGRTETQYF.